This is a list of T cell receptor beta chains from one sample in a study of blood T cell repertoires in COVID-19. Data came from immunoSEQ multiplex PCR; TCRdb stores just in-frame clones and leaves some out. In the table there are approximately 200,000 clones, approximately 86% of which are singletons. The sequenced sample was peripheral blood. These receptors were obtained from a woman aged 30 to 39 with active or convalescent COVID-19. The CDR3 runs from the conserved cysteine through the conserved F or W. The D gene is left open where the match is weak.

j_call	v_call	d_call	cdr3_aa	cdr3_nt
TRBJ2-4	TRBV10-3	NA	CAISDGRAKNIQYF	TGTGCCATCAGTGATGGTAGAGCCAAAAACATTCAGTACTTC
TRBJ1-5	TRBV3-1/TRBV3-2	TRBD1	CASSLRQGDQPQHF	TGTGCCAGCAGCCTTCGACAGGGTGATCAGCCCCAGCATTTT
TRBJ2-7	TRBV5-1	NA	CASSWGGGRNSFEQYF	TGCGCCAGCAGCTGGGGAGGGGGGCGGAATTCGTTCGAGCAGTACTTC
TRBJ2-1	TRBV27	TRBD1	CASSFGPGTGTSSYNEQFF	TGTGCCAGCAGTTTCGGTCCCGGGACAGGTACGAGCTCCTACAATGAGCAGTTCTTC
TRBJ1-1	TRBV19	NA	CASSIRRRDTEAFF	TGTGCCAGTAGTATTCGACGGAGGGACACTGAAGCTTTCTTT
TRBJ2-1	TRBV5-4	NA	CASSPNVGGPDYNEQFF	TGTGCCAGCAGCCCCAACGTGGGAGGCCCGGACTACAATGAGCAGTTCTTC
TRBJ1-1	TRBV28	NA	CASSLMGADTEAFF	TGTGCCAGCAGTCTCATGGGGGCGGACACTGAAGCTTTCTTT
TRBJ1-2	TRBV2	NA	CASTDIANYGYTF	TGTGCCAGCACTGACATAGCTAACTATGGCTACACCTTC
TRBJ1-1	TRBV27	TRBD1	CASSLSGQGPNTEAFF	TGTGCCAGCAGTTTATCGGGACAGGGCCCGAACACTGAAGCTTTCTTT
TRBJ1-3	TRBV28	TRBD1	CASSFGTASGNTIYF	TGTGCCAGCAGTTTTGGGACAGCCTCTGGAAACACCATATATTTT
TRBJ2-7	TRBV13	NA	CASSLRPGNEQYF	TGTGCCAGCAGCTTAAGGCCGGGAAACGAGCAGTACTTC
TRBJ2-7	TRBV5-1	TRBD2	CASSSPGTSGVSEQYF	TGCGCCAGCAGCAGTCCCGGGACTAGCGGGGTCTCCGAGCAGTACTTC
TRBJ1-2	TRBV5-5	TRBD1	CASSVPGQESHGYTF	TGTGCCAGCAGCGTACCAGGACAGGAATCTCATGGCTACACCTTC
TRBJ2-7	TRBV19	TRBD1	CASSASGTGTYEQYF	TGTGCCAGTAGTGCCTCCGGGACAGGGACATACGAGCAGTACTTC
TRBJ2-3	TRBV27	NA	CASSPGLSTDTQYF	TGTGCCAGCAGTCCAGGACTGAGCACAGATACGCAGTATTTT
TRBJ1-1	TRBV5-1	NA	CASSLDRNTEAFF	TGCGCCAGCAGCTTGGACAGGAACACTGAAGCTTTCTTT
TRBJ1-2	TRBV3-1/TRBV3-2	NA	CASSQDYRVRGYTF	TGTGCCAGCAGCCAAGATTACAGAGTGAGAGGCTACACCTTC
TRBJ1-1	TRBV7-6	TRBD1	CASSHSTGGAEAFF	TGTGCCAGCAGCCATAGTACAGGGGGAGCTGAAGCTTTCTTT